These T cell receptor beta chains were read from a single sample in a study of cytomegalovirus exposure and HLA in healthy donors. The method was immunoSEQ multiplex PCR; TCRdb's version includes in-frame clones alone and lacks a portion of them. The repertoire consists of approximately 100,000 clones, with 85% occurring once and the leading ten covering 7.4%. The sequenced sample was PBMCs. These receptors originate from a man between 35 and 55 years old in good health and CMV-seropositive. CDR3s include the opening cysteine and the closing phenylalanine or tryptophan. A D gene is named only where the DNA matches it firmly.

V gene	J gene	D gene	CDR3 protein
TRBV5-4	TRBJ2-5	NA	CASSYSGRGETQYF
TRBV5-1	TRBJ2-7	TRBD1	CASSLRSPQNQGVLAYEQYF
TRBV7-8	TRBJ2-7	NA	CASSLGTAYEQYF
TRBV6-1	TRBJ2-7	TRBD2	CASSVEGLAGLLTYEQYF
TRBV5-1	TRBJ2-2	TRBD1	CASSSPGTGGAGELFF
TRBV15	TRBJ2-7	TRBD1	CATSSPGQGKYEQYF
TRBV9	TRBJ2-1	TRBD1	CASSVAPGTGGNEQFF
TRBV6-1	TRBJ2-3	NA	CASSVQGTGADTQYF
TRBV28	TRBJ1-5	NA	CASSWGGSNQPQHF
TRBV7-9	TRBJ2-7	NA	CASSPLGGVMIGDEQYF
TRBV7-8	TRBJ1-2	TRBD1	CASSQDTGGGYGYTF
TRBV18	TRBJ1-5	NA	CASSQTAAANQPQHF
TRBV27	TRBJ2-3	TRBD2	CASSLRPAGDGQYF
TRBV6-6	TRBJ2-5	NA	CASKAPSGETQYF
TRBV21-1	TRBJ2-7	NA	CASSTGYEQYF
TRBV19	TRBJ1-5	NA	CASGEGQPQHF
TRBV5-1	TRBJ2-1	NA	CASSLVASSYNEQFF
TRBV6-1	TRBJ2-5	TRBD2	CASRSGTSGRETQYF
TRBV10-3	TRBJ1-1	NA	CAISELSGGAGTEAFF
TRBV5-1	TRBJ2-7	NA	CASSLAGASAYEQYF
TRBV19	TRBJ2-1	TRBD2	CASSITSGRAAQFF
TRBV5-1	TRBJ2-5	NA	CASSPQPQGETQYF
TRBV5-1	TRBJ1-1	TRBD1	CASSPTGGRNPNTEAFF
TRBV6-1	TRBJ1-2	NA	CASSEGRLGGYTF
TRBV12-5	TRBJ2-2	NA	CASGLVLPGELFF
TRBV4-3	TRBJ2-2	TRBD1	CASSHPGQGGTGELFF
TRBV20-1	TRBJ2-7	TRBD2	CSCLAGREQYF
TRBV11-3	TRBJ1-1	NA	CASSQTGNTEAFF
TRBV19	TRBJ2-7	NA	CASSHPQTTREQYF
TRBV28	TRBJ2-2	TRBD1	CASSLPGQRTGELFF
TRBV19	TRBJ1-1	NA	CASSIGTGRGLNTEAFF
TRBV2	TRBJ1-5	TRBD1	CASSERGTGGEPQHF
TRBV5-4	TRBJ2-5	TRBD2	CASSLDPSGRAGETQYF
TRBV19	TRBJ1-1	NA	CASSIVTGTEAFF
TRBV5-1	TRBJ1-3	NA	CASSLGQNSGNTIYF
TRBV7-7	TRBJ2-5	NA	CASSPVSVQETQYF
TRBV30	TRBJ1-4	NA	CAWSKGQGEKLFF
TRBV5-5	TRBJ1-4	TRBD1	CASSPSNRGRLNEKLFF
TRBV6-5	TRBJ1-6	NA	CASRLQAHRGPLHF
TRBV4-1	TRBJ2-7	TRBD1	CASSQGLGTASYEQYF
TRBV29-1	TRBJ2-7	NA	CSVEVNRRPSSYEQYF
TRBV7-2	TRBJ2-5	TRBD2	CASSPWGGETQYF
TRBV7-8	TRBJ1-2	TRBD1	CASSLAAGGLYGYTF
TRBV2	TRBJ2-5	NA	CASTRGFETQYF